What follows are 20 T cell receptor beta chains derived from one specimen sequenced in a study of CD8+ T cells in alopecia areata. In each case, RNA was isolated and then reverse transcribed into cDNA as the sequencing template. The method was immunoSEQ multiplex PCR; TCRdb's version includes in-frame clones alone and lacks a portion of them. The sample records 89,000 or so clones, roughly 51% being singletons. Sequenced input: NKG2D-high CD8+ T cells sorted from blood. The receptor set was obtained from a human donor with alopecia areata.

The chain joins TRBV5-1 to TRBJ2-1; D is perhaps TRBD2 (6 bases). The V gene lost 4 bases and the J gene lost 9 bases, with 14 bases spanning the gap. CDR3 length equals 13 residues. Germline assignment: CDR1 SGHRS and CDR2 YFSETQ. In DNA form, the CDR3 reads TGCGCCAGCAGCCCGGGACTTATCACTGAGCAGTTCTTC. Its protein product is CASSPGLITEQFF.

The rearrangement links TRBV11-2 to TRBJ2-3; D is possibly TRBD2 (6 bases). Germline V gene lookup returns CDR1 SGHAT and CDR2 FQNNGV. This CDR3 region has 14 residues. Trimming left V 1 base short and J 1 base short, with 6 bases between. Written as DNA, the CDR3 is TGTGCCAGCAGCTTAGGGGGGGGCACAGATACGCAGTATTTT. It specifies CASSLGGGTDTQYF.

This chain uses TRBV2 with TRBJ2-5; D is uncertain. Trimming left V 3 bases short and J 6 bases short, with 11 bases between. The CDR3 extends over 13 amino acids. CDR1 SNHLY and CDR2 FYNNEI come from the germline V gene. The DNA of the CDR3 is TGTGCCAGCAGTGATGGAAAGATACAGACCCAGTACTTC. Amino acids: CASSDGKIQTQYF. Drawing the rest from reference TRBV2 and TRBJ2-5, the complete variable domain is EPEVTQTPSHQVTQMGQEVILRCVPISNHLYFYWYRQILGQKVEFLVSFYNNEISEKSEIFDDQFSVERPDGSNFTLKIRSTKLEDSAMYFCASSDGKIQTQYFGPGTRLLVL.

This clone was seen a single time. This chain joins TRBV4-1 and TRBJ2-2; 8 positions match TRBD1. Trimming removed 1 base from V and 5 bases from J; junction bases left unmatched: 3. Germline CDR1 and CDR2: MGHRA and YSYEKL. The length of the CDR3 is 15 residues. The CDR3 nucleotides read TGCGCCAGCAGCCAAGGACAGGGGAGGACCGGGGAGCTGTTTTTT. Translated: CASSQGQGRTGELFF.

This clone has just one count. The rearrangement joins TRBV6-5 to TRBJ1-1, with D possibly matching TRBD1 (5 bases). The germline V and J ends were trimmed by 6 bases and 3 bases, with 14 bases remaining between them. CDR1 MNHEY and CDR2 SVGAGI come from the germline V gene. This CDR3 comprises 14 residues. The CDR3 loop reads CASRTRGMHTEAFF. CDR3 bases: TGTGCCAGCAGGACAAGGGGAATGCACACTGAAGCTTTCTTT.

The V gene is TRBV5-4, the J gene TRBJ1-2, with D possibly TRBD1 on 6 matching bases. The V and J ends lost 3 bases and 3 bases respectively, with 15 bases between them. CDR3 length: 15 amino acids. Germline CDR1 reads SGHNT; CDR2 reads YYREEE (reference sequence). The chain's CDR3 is CASSSPGDLHYGYTF. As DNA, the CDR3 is TGTGCCAGCAGCTCTCCAGGGGATCTCCACTATGGCTACACCTTC.

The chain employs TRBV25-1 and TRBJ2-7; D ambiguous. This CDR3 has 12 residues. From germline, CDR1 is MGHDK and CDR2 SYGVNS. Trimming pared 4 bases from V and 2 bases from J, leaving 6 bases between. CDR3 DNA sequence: TGTGCCAGCAGTGGGTCGGCCTACGAGCAGTACTTC. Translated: CASSGSAYEQYF.

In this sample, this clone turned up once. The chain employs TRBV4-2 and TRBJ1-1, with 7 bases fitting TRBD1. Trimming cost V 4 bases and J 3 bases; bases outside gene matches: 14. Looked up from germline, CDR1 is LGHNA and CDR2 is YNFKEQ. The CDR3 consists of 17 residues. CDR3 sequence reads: CASSLPRQGGEDTEAFF. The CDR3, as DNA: TGTGCCAGCAGCCTCCCCCGACAGGGTGGGGAGGACACTGAAGCTTTCTTT.

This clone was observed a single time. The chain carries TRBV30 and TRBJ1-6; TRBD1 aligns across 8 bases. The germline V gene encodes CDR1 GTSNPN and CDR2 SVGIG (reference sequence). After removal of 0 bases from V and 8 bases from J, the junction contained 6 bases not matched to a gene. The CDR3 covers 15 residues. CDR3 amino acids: CAWSVGTGSYSPLHF. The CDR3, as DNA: TGTGCCTGGAGTGTTGGGACAGGATCTTATTCACCCCTCCACTTT.

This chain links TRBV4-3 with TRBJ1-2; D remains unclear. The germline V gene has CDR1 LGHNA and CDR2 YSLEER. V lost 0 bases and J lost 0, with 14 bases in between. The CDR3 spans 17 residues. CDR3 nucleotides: TGCGCCAGCAGCCAAGATCGGGCACAGCGGACTAACTATGGCTACACCTTC. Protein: CASSQDRAQRTNYGYTF.

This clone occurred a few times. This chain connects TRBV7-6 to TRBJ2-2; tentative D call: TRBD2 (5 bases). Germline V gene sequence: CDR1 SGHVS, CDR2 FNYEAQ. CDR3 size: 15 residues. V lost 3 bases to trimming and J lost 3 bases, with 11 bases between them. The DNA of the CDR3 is TGTGCCAGCAGCTTGAGGGAACCGGACACCGGGGAGCTGTTTTTT. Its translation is CASSLREPDTGELFF.

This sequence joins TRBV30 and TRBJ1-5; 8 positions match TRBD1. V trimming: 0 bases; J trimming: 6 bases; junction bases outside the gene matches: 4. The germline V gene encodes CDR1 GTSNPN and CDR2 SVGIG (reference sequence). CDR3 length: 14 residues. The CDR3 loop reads CAWSVGTGSQPQHF. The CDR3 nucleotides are TGTGCCTGGAGTGTAGGGACAGGCAGTCAGCCCCAGCATTTT.

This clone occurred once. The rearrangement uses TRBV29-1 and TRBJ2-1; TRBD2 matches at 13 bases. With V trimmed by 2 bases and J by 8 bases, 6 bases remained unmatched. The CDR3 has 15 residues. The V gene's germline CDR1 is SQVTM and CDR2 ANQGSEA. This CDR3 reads CSVELAGLAGYEQFF. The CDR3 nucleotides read TGCAGCGTTGAACTAGCGGGACTAGCGGGATATGAGCAGTTCTTC.

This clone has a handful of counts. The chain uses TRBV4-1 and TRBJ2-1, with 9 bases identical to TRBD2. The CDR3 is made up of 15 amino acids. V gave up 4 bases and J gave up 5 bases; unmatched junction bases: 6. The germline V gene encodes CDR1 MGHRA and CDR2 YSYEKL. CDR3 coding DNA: TGCGCCAGCAGCCGAATAGCGGGGGAGGACAATGAGCAGTTCTTC. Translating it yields CASSRIAGEDNEQFF.

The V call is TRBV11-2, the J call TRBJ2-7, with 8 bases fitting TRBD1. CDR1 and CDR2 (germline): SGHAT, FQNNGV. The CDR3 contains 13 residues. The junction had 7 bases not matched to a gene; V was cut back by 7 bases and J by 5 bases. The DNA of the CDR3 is TGTGCCAGCACCGTAGGACAGGGAGACGAGCAGTACTTC. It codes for CASTVGQGDEQYF.

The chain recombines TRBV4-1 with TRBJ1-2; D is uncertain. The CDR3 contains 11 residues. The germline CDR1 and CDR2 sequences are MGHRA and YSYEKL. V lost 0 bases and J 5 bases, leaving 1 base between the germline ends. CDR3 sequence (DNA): TGCGCCAGCAGCCAAGAATATGGCTACACCTTC. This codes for CASSQEYGYTF.

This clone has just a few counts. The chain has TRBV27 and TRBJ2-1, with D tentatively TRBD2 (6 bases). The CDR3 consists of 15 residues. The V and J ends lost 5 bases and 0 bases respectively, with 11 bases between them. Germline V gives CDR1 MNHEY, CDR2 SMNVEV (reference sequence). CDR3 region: CASSPGSSSYNEQFF. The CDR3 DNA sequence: TGTGCCAGCAGTCCCGGGAGCTCCTCCTACAATGAGCAGTTCTTC.

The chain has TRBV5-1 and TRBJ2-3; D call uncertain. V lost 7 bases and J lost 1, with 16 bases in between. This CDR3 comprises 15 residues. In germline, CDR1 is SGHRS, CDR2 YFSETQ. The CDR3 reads CASQPFVWGTDTQYF. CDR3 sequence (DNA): TGCGCCAGCCAGCCTTTTGTTTGGGGCACAGATACGCAGTATTTT. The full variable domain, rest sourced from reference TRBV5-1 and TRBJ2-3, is KAGVTQTPRYLIKTRGQQVTLSCSPISGHRSVSWYQQTPGQGLQFLFEYFSETQRNKGNFPGRFSGRQFSNSRSEMNVSTLELGDSALYLCASQPFVWGTDTQYFGPGTRLTVL.

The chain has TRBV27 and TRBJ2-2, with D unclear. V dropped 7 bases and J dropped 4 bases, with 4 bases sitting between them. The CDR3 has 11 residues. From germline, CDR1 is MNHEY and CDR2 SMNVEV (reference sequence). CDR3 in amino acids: CASMVTGELFF. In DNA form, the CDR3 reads TGTGCCAGCATGGTCACCGGGGAGCTGTTTTTT.

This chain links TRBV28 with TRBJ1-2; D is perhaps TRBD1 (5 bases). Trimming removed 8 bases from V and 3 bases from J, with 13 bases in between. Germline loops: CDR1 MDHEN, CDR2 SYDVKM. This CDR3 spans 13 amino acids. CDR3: CASGTWGDYGYTF. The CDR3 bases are TGTGCCAGCGGTACTTGGGGGGACTATGGCTACACCTTC.